This entry features one TCR beta chain sequence. The antigen is not known. This specimen comes from a study of cytomegalovirus exposure and HLA in healthy donors. Overall study results and limits: Listed as cytomegalovirus-associated were 150 to 200 TCR beta chains. The classifier reportedly diagnosed cytomegalovirus status with high sensitivity and specificity.

PCR amplification relied on 60 Vbeta primers (plus 13 Jbeta primers). TCRdb's table, derived via immunoSEQ multiplex PCR, lists solely in-frame clones and lacks some. The table has 200,000 to 250,000 clones, 75% to 85% seen once. V lost 0 bases, J lost 5 bases, and 11 bases lay in between. Germline V gene lookup returns CDR1 LNHNV and CDR2 YYDKDF (reference sequence). The CDR3 extends over 15 amino acids. This chain uses TRBV15 with TRBJ1-5, with D possibly matching TRBD1 (6 bases). This clonotype was obtained from a woman in her sixties or seventies in good health and CMV-seropositive. The material sequenced was PBMCs. The CDR3 DNA is TGTGCCACCAGCAGAGATTTCACAGGGTATCAGCCCCAGCATTTT. Translation gives CATSRDFTGYQPQHF.